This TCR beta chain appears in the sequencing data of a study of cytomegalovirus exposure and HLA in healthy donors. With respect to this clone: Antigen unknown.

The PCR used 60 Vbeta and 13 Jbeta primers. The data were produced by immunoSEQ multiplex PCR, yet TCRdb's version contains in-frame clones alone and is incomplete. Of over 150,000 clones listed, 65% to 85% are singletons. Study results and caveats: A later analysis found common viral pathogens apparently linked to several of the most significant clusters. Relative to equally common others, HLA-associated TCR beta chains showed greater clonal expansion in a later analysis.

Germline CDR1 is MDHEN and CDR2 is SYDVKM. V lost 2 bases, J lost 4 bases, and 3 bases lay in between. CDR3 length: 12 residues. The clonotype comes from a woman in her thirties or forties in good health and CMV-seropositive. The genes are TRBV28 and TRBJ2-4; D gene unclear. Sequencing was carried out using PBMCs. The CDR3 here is CASSLQKNIQYF. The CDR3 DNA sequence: TGTGCCAGCAGTTTACAGAAAAACATTCAGTACTTC.